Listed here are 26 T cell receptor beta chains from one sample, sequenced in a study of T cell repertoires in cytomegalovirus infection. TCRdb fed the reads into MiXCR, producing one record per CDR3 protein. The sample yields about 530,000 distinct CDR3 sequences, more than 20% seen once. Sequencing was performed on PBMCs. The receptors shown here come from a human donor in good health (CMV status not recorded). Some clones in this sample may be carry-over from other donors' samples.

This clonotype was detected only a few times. The CDR3 sequence is CASSVGTLYYTF. The CDR3 region has the DNA TGTGCCAGCAGCGTCGGGACACTGTACTACACCTTC. The rearrangement joins TRBV12-3 or TRBV12-4 to TRBJ1-2, with D possibly matching TRBD1 (6 bases). This CDR3 contains 12 residues. The V end lost 6 bases, the J end lost 10 bases, and 15 bases lay between the germline ends.

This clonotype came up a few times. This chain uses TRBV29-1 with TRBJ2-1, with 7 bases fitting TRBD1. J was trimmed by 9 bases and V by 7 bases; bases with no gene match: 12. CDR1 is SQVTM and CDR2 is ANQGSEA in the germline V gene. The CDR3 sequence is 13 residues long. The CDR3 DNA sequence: TGCAGCGCTACGACGTGGACAGGTATTGAGCAGTTCTTC. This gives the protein CSATTWTGIEQFF.

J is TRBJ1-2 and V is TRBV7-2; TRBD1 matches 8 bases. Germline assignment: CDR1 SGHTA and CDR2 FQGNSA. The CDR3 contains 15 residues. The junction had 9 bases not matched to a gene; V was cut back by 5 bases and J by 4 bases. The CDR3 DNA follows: TGTGCCAGCAGCCTACGACAGGGGAGGGGCTATGGCTACACCTTC. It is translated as CASSLRQGRGYGYTF. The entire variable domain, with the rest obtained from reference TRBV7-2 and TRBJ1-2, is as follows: GAGVSQSPSNKVTEKGKDVELRCDPISGHTALYWYRQSLGQGLEFLIYFQGNSAPDKSGLPSDRFSAERTGGSVSTLTIQRTQQEDSAVYLCASSLRQGRGYGYTFGSGTRLTVV.

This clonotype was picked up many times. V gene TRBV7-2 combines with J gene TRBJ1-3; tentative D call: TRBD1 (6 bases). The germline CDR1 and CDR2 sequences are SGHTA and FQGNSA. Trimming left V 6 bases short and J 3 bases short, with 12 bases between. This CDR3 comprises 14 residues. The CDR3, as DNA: TGTGCCAGCAGTCTACAGGGAGATGGAAACACCATATATTTT. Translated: CASSLQGDGNTIYF. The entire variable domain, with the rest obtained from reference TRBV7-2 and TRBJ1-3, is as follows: GAGVSQSPSNKVTEKGKDVELRCDPISGHTALYWYRQSLGQGLEFLIYFQGNSAPDKSGLPSDRFSAERTGGSVSTLTIQRTQQEDSAVYLCASSLQGDGNTIYFGEGSWLTVV.

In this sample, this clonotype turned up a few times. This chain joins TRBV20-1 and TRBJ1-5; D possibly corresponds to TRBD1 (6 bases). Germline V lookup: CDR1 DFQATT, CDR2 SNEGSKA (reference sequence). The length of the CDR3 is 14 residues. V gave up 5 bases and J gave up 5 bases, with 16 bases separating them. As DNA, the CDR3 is TGCAGTGCTCAATGGGGAGGGGGAGATCAGCCCCAGCATTTT. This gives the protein CSAQWGGGDQPQHF.

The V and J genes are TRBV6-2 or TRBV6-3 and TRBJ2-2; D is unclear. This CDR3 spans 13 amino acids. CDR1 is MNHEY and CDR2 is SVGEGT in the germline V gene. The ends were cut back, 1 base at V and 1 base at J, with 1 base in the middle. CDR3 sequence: CASSYLNTGELFF. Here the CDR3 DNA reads TGTGCCAGCAGTTACTTGAACACCGGGGAGCTGTTTTTT.

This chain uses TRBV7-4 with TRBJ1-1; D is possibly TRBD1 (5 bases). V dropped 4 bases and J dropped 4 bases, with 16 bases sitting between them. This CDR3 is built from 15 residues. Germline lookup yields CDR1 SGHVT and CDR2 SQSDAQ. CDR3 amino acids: CASSWTQGGGTEAFF. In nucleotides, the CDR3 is TGTGCCAGCAGCTGGACTCAGGGTGGAGGCACTGAAGCTTTCTTT.

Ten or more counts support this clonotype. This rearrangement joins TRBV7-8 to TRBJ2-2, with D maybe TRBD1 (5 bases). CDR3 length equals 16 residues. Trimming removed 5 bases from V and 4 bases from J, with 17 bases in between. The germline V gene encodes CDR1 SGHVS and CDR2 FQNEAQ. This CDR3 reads CASSTRQRLGTGELFF. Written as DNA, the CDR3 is TGTGCCAGCAGCACTCGACAGAGACTCGGCACCGGGGAGCTGTTTTTT. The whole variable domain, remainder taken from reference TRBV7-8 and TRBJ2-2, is GAGVSQSPRYKVAKRGQDVALRCDPISGHVSLFWYQQALGQGPEFLTYFQNEAQLDKSGLPSDRFFAERPEGSVSTLKIQRTQQEDSAVYLCASSTRQRLGTGELFFGEGSRLTVL.

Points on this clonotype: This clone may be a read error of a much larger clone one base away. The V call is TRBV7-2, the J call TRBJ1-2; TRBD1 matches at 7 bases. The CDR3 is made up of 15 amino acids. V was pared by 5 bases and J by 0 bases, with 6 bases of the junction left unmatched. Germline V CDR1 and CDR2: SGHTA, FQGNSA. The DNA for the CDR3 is TGTGCCAGCAGCCTACAGGGGACGCCTAACTATGGCTACACCTTC. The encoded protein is CASSLQGTPNYGYTF.

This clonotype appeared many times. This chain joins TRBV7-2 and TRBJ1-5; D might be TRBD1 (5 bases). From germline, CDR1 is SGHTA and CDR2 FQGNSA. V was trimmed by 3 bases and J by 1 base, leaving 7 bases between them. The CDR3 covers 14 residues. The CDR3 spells CASSFAGSNQPQHF. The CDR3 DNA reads TGTGCCAGCAGCTTTGCAGGGAGCAATCAGCCCCAGCATTTT.

Here the CDR3 reads CRTSAGKDGYTF. CDR3 in DNA: TGCAGGACCAGTGCAGGGAAGGATGGCTACACCTTC. The chain links TRBV20-1 to TRBJ1-2; a possible D gene is TRBD1 (5 bases). The CDR3 is 12 amino acids. The germline CDR1 and CDR2 sequences are DFQATT and SNEGSKA (reference sequence).

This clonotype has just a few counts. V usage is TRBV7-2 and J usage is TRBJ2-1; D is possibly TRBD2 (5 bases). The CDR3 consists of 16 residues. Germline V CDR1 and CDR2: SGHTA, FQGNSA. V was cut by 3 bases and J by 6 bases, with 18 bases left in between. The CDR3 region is CASSFFANAGRNEQFF. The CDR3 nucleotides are TGTGCCAGCAGCTTCTTCGCAAACGCGGGCCGCAATGAGCAGTTCTTC.

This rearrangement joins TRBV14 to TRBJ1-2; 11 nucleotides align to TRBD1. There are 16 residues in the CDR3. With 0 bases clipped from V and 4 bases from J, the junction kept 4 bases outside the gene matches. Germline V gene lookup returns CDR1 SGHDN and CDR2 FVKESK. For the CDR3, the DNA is TGTGCCAGCAGCCAAGAGAGGACAGGGGGCGTCTATGGCTACACCTTC. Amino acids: CASSQERTGGVYGYTF.

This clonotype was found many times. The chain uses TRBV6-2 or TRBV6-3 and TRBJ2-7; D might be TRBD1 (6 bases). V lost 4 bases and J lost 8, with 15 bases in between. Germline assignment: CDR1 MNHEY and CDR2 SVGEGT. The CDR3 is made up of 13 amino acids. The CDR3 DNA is TGTGCCAGCAGTTTGGGCAGGGGTGTTCAGCAGTACGTC. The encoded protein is CASSLGRGVQQYV.

For the CDR3, the DNA is TGTGCCAGCAGCTTAGAGGGGGGTAAGCCCCAGCATTTT. This sequence encodes CASSLEGGKPQHF. The chain combines TRBV7-9 with TRBJ1-5; possible D gene TRBD1, 6 bases. The germline V and J ends were trimmed by 1 base and 8 bases, with 9 bases remaining between them. Germline lookup yields CDR1 SEHNR and CDR2 FQNEAQ (reference sequence). The CDR3 contains 13 residues.

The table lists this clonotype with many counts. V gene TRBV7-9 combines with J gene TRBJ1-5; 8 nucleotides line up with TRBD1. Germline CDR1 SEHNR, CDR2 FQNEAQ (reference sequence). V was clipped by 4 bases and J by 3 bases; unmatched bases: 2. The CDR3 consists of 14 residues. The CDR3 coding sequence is TGTGCCAGCAGCTGGACAGGGTCCAATCAGCCCCAGCATTTT. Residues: CASSWTGSNQPQHF.

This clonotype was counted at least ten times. The CDR3 is CASSSPPGYGYTF. DNA for the CDR3: TGTGCCAGCAGCTCCCCTCCAGGTTATGGCTACACCTTC. The rearrangement links TRBV12-3 or TRBV12-4 to TRBJ1-2, with no clear D. CDR3 length: 13 residues. The V end was cut by 6 bases, the J end by 5 bases, with 13 bases between.

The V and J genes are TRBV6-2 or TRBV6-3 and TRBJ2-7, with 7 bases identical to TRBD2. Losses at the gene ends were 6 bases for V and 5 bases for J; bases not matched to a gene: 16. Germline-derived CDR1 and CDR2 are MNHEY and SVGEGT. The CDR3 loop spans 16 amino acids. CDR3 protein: CASRGRAFTPYDEQYF. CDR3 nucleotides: TGTGCCAGCAGGGGGAGGGCCTTTACCCCCTACGACGAGCAGTACTTC.

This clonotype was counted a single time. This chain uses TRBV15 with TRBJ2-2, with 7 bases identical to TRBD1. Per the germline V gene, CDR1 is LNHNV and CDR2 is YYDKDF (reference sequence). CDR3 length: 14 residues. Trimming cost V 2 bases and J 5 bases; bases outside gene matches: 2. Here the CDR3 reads CATSRRDRTGELFF. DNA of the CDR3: TGTGCCACCAGCAGAAGGGACAGAACCGGGGAGCTGTTTTTT. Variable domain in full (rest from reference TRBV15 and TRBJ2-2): DAMVIQNPRYQVTQFGKPVTLSCSQTLNHNVMYWYQQKSSQAPKLLFHYYDKDFNNEADTPDNFQSRRPNTSFCFLDIRSPGLGDTAMYLCATSRRDRTGELFFGEGSRLTVL.

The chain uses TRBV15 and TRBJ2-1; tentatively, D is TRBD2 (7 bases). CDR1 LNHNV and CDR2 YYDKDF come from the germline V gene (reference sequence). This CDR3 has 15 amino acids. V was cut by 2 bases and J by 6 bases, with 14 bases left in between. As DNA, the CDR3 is TGTGCCACCAGCAGACGGGGGGCGCCACCCAATGAGCAGTTCTTC. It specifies CATSRRGAPPNEQFF.

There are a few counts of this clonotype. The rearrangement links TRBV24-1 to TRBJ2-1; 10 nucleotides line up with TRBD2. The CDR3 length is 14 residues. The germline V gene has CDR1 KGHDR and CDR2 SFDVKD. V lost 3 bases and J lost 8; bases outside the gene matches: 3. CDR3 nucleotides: TGTGCCACCAGTGATAGCGGGAGGGGGGATGAGCAGTTCTTC. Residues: CATSDSGRGDEQFF.

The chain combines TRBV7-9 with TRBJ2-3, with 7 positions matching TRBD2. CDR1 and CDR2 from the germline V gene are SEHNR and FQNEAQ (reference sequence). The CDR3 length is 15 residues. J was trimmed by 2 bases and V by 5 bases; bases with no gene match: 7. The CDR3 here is CASSRMGGFTDTQYF. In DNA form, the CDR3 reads TGTGCCAGCAGCCGAATGGGAGGGTTCACAGATACGCAGTATTTT.

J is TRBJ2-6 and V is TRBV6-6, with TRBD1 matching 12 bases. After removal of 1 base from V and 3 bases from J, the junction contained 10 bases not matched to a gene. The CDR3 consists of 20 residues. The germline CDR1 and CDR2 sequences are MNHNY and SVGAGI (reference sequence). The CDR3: CASSYWAVGQGAGGANVLTF. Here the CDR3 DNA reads TGTGCCAGCAGTTACTGGGCCGTGGGACAGGGGGCGGGTGGGGCCAACGTCCTGACTTTC.

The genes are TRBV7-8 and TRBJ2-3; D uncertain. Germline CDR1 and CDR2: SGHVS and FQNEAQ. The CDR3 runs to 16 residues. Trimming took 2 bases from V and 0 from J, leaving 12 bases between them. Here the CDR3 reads CASSLWSAGSTDTQYF. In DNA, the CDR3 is TGTGCCAGCAGCTTATGGTCGGCAGGTAGCACAGATACGCAGTATTTT.

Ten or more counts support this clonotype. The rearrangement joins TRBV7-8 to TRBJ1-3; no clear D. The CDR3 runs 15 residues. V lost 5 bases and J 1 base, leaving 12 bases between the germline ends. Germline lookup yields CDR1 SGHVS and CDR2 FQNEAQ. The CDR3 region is CASSVGGNSGNTIYF. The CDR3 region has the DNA TGTGCCAGCAGCGTGGGAGGGAATTCTGGAAACACCATATATTTT.

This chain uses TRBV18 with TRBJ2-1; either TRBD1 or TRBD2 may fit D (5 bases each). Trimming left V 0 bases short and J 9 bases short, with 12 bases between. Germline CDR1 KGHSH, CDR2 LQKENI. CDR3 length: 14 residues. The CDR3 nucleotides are TGTGCCAGCTCACCACCCATGCCCGGGGCTGAGCAGTTCTTC. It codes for CASSPPMPGAEQFF.